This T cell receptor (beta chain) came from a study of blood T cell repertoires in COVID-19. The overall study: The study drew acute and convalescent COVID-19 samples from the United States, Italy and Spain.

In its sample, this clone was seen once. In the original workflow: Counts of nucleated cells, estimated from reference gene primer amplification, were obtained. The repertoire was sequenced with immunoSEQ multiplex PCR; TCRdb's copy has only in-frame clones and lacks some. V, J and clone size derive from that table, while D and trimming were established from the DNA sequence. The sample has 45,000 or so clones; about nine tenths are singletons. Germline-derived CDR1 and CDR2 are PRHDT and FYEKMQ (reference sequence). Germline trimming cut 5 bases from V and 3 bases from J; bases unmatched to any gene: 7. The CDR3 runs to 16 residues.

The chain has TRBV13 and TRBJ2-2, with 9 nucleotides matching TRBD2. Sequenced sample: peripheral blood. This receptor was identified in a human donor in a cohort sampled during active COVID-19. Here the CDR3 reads CASSQIAGDHTGELFF. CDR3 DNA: TGTGCCAGCAGCCAAATAGCGGGGGACCACACCGGGGAGCTGTTTTTT. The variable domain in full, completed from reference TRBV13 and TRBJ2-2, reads AAGVIQSPRHLIKEKRETATLKCYPIPRHDTVYWYQQGPGQDPQFLISFYEKMQSDKGSIPDRFSAQQFSDYHSELNMSSLELGDSALYFCASSQIAGDHTGELFFGEGSRLTVL.